This TCR beta chain was found in a study of CD8 T cells in Susac syndrome. J was trimmed by 4 bases and V by 6 bases; bases with no gene match: 11. CDR3 length: 15 amino acids. Germline V gives CDR1 MDHEN, CDR2 SYDVKM. RNA was extracted with the RNeasy kit, and a quantity of about 0.45 to 1 ug was reverse transcribed using random hexamers. By means of immunoSEQ multiplex PCR, TCR beta CDR3 spanning 54 Vbeta and 13 Jbeta underwent amplification. In TCRdb, the immunoSEQ multiplex PCR reads were re-called with MiXCR into one record per CDR3 protein. The table shows 250,000 to 300,000 distinct CDR3 sequences, with 65% to 90% occurring only once.

The receptor comes from a human donor with multiple sclerosis. The rearrangement joins TRBV28 to TRBJ2-7; 8 nucleotides align to TRBD1. The source material was CD8+ T cells from PBMCs. CDR3 residues: CASRLLDREPYEQYF. For the CDR3, the DNA is TGTGCCAGCAGGCTCCTGGACAGGGAACCTTACGAGCAGTACTTC.